This T cell receptor beta chain is drawn from a study of cytomegalovirus exposure and HLA in healthy donors. Study-wide points: By HLA locus, TCR association rates varied in a later analysis, with DRB1 showing the most and HLA-C the fewest.

Nominally healthy donors were sampled, though unrecorded immune exposures were likely. 13 Jbeta primers and 60 Vbeta primers were used for the PCR. The table came from immunoSEQ multiplex PCR; TCRdb's copy has only in-frame clones and leaves some out. Of approximately 110,000 clones in the sample, around 77% are singletons; the top ten hold roughly 13%. Germline V gene data show CDR1 as SGHAT and CDR2 as FQNNGV. The CDR3 extends over 15 amino acids. V was clipped by 2 bases and J by 0 bases, with 5 bases between them. Regarding this clone: The antigen remains undetermined.

The rearrangement links TRBV11-2 to TRBJ2-6; no clear D. The origin of this receptor is a woman between 35 and 50 years old in good health and CMV-seropositive. The sample taken for sequencing was PBMCs. Here the CDR3 reads CASSLHPSGANVLTF. The DNA for the CDR3 is TGTGCCAGCAGCTTACATCCCTCTGGGGCCAACGTCCTGACTTTC.